Each of the 27 T cell receptor beta chains below was sequenced from the same sample in a study of shared clonotypes between healthy human individuals. Produced via immunoSEQ multiplex PCR; TCRdb's table is partial and in-frame only. The table has roughly 2,500,000 clones, approximately 94% seen once. The sequenced sample was naive CD4+ T cells from PBMCs. The subset denotes: CD45RA+ positively selected. These receptors all come from a man younger than 35 in good health. Some clones in this sample may be carry-over from other donors' samples.

The genes are TRBV7-2 and TRBJ1-2; D not resolved. The CDR3 runs to 15 residues. The germline V gene has CDR1 SGHTA and CDR2 FQGNSA. V lost 0 bases and J 6 bases, leaving 14 bases between the germline ends. Here the CDR3 DNA reads TGTGCCAGCAGCTTAGCGGGTCGGGGAGTAGATGGCTACACCTTC. This translates into CASSLAGRGVDGYTF. Combining the CDR3 with reference TRBV7-2 and TRBJ1-2 gives the whole variable domain GAGVSQSPSNKVTEKGKDVELRCDPISGHTALYWYRQSLGQGLEFLIYFQGNSAPDKSGLPSDRFSAERTGGSVSTLTIQRTQQEDSAVYLCASSLAGRGVDGYTFGSGTRLTVV.

The rearrangement uses TRBV30 and TRBJ1-2, with a tentative D call TRBD1 (6 bases). The CDR3 consists of 13 residues. CDR1 is GTSNPN, CDR2 SVGIG, per germline (reference sequence). The germline V and J ends were trimmed by 3 bases and 0 bases, with 8 bases remaining between them. The CDR3 protein is CAWRRQANYGYTF. CDR3 coding DNA: TGTGCCTGGAGGAGACAGGCTAACTATGGCTACACCTTC. The full variable domain, rest sourced from reference TRBV30 and TRBJ1-2, is SQTIHQWPATLVQPVGSPLSLECTVEGTSNPNLYWYRQAAGRGLQLLFYSVGIGQISSEVPQNLSASRPQDRQFILSSKKLLLSDSGFYLCAWRRQANYGYTFGSGTRLTVV.

This clone appeared once. This chain joins TRBV4-2 and TRBJ2-1, with 8 bases lining up with TRBD1. The CDR3 is 16 amino acids. The junction had 11 bases not matched to a gene; V was cut back by 3 bases and J by 7 bases. In germline, CDR1 is LGHNA, CDR2 YNFKEQ. CDR3 in amino acids: CASSQLLTGVGNEQFF. CDR3 in DNA: TGTGCCAGCAGCCAGCTACTGACAGGGGTTGGGAATGAGCAGTTCTTC.

The gene calls are TRBV5-8 and TRBJ2-2; the D gene is possibly TRBD1 (6 bases). In germline, CDR1 is SGHTS, CDR2 YDEGEE. The length of the CDR3 is 17 residues. Trimming removed 4 bases at V and 4 bases at J, with 20 bases between. CDR3 amino acids: CASSLTSTGGVTGELFF. The CDR3 coding sequence is TGTGCCAGCAGCCTAACATCGACAGGAGGTGTCACCGGGGAGCTGTTTTTT.

V usage is TRBV28 and J usage is TRBJ1-6, with no clear D. V lost 5 bases and J lost 10, with 9 bases in between. The CDR3 runs 12 residues. The germline V gene encodes CDR1 MDHEN and CDR2 SYDVKM. CDR3 sequence reads: CASSPSLSPLHF. Here the CDR3 DNA reads TGTGCCAGCAGTCCCAGTCTGTCACCCCTCCACTTT.

The rearrangement links TRBV28 to TRBJ1-2; D is perhaps TRBD1 (5 bases). This CDR3 has 12 amino acids. Germline CDR1 and CDR2: MDHEN and SYDVKM. The V and J ends lost 5 bases and 4 bases respectively, with 8 bases between them. CDR3 protein: CASSRRVYGYTF. As DNA, the CDR3 is TGTGCCAGCAGTCGCAGGGTCTATGGCTACACCTTC.

The J gene is TRBJ1-2, the V gene TRBV6-1; maybe TRBD1 (5 bases). The CDR3 is 13 amino acids. The germline CDR1 and CDR2 sequences are MNHNS and SASEGT. Trimming pared 0 bases from V and 6 bases from J, leaving 8 bases between. CDR3 coding DNA: TGTGCCAGCAGTGAAGCCGGGGACGATGGCTACACCTTC. Its translation: CASSEAGDDGYTF.

V is TRBV5-4 and J is TRBJ1-2; D possibly corresponds to TRBD1 (6 bases). With 0 bases removed from V and 4 bases from J, the gap between germline ends came to 19 bases. The CDR3 has 17 amino acids. Germline CDR1 and CDR2: SGHNT and YYREEE (reference sequence). CDR3 sequence: CASSLGTGAKGSYGYTF. In DNA form, the CDR3 reads TGTGCCAGCAGCTTGGGAACGGGGGCCAAGGGAAGCTATGGCTACACCTTC.

The CDR3 reads CASIKDSYNEQFF. The CDR3 coding sequence is TGTGCCAGCATTAAGGACAGCTACAATGAGCAGTTCTTC. This chain connects TRBV27 to TRBJ2-1, with a possible D match to TRBD1 (6 bases). Germline values: CDR1 MNHEY, CDR2 SMNVEV (reference sequence). Deletions cut 7 bases from V and 3 bases from J, with 10 bases between. The CDR3 totals 13 residues.

The V call is TRBV2, the J call TRBJ1-2, with 7 bases lining up with TRBD1. The CDR3 has 14 amino acids. With V trimmed by 5 bases and J by 5 bases, 8 bases remained unmatched. Germline V gives CDR1 SNHLY, CDR2 FYNNEI. CDR3 DNA sequence: TGTGCCAGCAGTTACCTGACAGGGAATTATGGCTACACCTTC. Amino acid sequence: CASSYLTGNYGYTF.

The chain combines TRBV30 with TRBJ1-1; possible D gene TRBD1, 5 bases. This CDR3 comprises 15 residues. Between the trimmed V and J ends, which lost 1 base and 4 bases, there was a span of 16 bases. The germline V gene has CDR1 GTSNPN and CDR2 SVGIG (reference sequence). Here the CDR3 reads CAWSAAEAQGTEAFF. CDR3 DNA sequence: TGTGCCTGGAGTGCGGCAGAGGCCCAGGGCACTGAAGCTTTCTTT.

The gene calls are TRBV28 and TRBJ2-3; 7 bases agree with TRBD2. This CDR3 region has 12 residues. Germline V gene sequence: CDR1 MDHEN, CDR2 SYDVKM. J lost 2 bases, V lost 8 bases, and 1 base had no gene match. In DNA form, the CDR3 reads TGTGCCAGCTGGGACTACACAGATACGCAGTATTTT. Its translation: CASWDYTDTQYF.

The rearrangement links TRBV27 to TRBJ2-7; no clear D gene. V gave up 3 bases and J gave up 2 bases, with 8 bases separating them. Per germline, CDR1 MNHEY and CDR2 SMNVEV (reference sequence). This CDR3 has 13 residues. The CDR3: CASSLHKTYEQYF. DNA of the CDR3: TGTGCCAGCAGTTTGCATAAAACCTACGAGCAGTACTTC.

The V call is TRBV5-5, the J call TRBJ1-5; TRBD1 aligns across 7 bases. Trimming cost V 4 bases and J 0 bases; bases outside gene matches: 4. This CDR3 spans 15 amino acids. The germline CDR1 and CDR2 sequences are SGHKS and YYEKEE (reference sequence). The CDR3 coding sequence is TGTGCCAGCAGCACGGGACAGAATAGCAATCAGCCCCAGCATTTT. It encodes CASSTGQNSNQPQHF.

This clone was seen only once. The chain has TRBV7-9 and TRBJ2-1; 12 bases line up with TRBD2. Trimming took 7 bases from V and 6 from J; bases not matched to a gene: 7. CDR3 length: 15 residues. The V gene's germline CDR1 is SEHNR and CDR2 FQNEAQ (reference sequence). Here the CDR3 DNA reads TGTGCCAGCAATTCCCGACTAGCGGGAGTCAATGAGCAGTTCTTC. This sequence encodes CASNSRLAGVNEQFF.

This clone has a single count. The chain uses TRBV28 and TRBJ1-5; 8 bases match TRBD1. Germline lookup yields CDR1 MDHEN and CDR2 SYDVKM. The V and J ends lost 5 bases and 3 bases, in that order; junction bases with no gene match: 6. This CDR3 has 15 amino acids. The CDR3 here is CASSPPTGANQPQHF. CDR3 DNA sequence: TGTGCCAGCAGTCCCCCGACAGGGGCCAATCAGCCCCAGCATTTT.

The V and J genes are TRBV5-1 and TRBJ2-1; 15 bases match TRBD2. Germline lookup yields CDR1 SGHRS and CDR2 YFSETQ. V was clipped by 4 bases and J by 10 bases; unmatched bases: 6. This CDR3 has 15 residues. This chain's CDR3 is CASSEGTSGRREQFF. The CDR3 bases are TGCGCCAGCAGCGAGGGGACTAGCGGGAGGAGAGAGCAGTTCTTC. The variable domain in full, completed from reference TRBV5-1 and TRBJ2-1, reads KAGVTQTPRYLIKTRGQQVTLSCSPISGHRSVSWYQQTPGQGLQFLFEYFSETQRNKGNFPGRFSGRQFSNSRSEMNVSTLELGDSALYLCASSEGTSGRREQFFGPGTRLTVL.

The chain employs TRBV5-1 and TRBJ2-2; 11 bases agree with TRBD2. The CDR3 extends over 15 amino acids. The V and J ends lost 4 bases and 4 bases, in that order; junction bases with no gene match: 3. CDR1 and CDR2 (germline): SGHRS, YFSETQ. The CDR3 is CASSELAGATGELFF. Here the CDR3 DNA reads TGCGCCAGCAGCGAACTAGCGGGAGCCACCGGGGAGCTGTTTTTT.

To note about this clone: This sample includes further DNA sequences coding for the same CDR3. This chain links TRBV4-1 with TRBJ2-5; D not certain. The V gene's germline CDR1 is MGHRA and CDR2 YSYEKL. This CDR3 has 13 amino acids. V lost 3 bases to trimming and J lost 2 bases, with 7 bases between them. CDR3 sequence reads: CASSQTYQETQYF. In DNA, the CDR3 is TGCGCCAGCAGCCAGACTTATCAAGAGACCCAGTACTTC.

The V gene is TRBV7-9, the J gene TRBJ1-1; D call uncertain. Germline CDR1 reads SEHNR; CDR2 reads FQNEAQ (reference sequence). The CDR3 extends over 14 amino acids. The germline V and J ends were trimmed by 5 bases and 1 base, with 11 bases remaining between them. The CDR3 coding sequence is TGTGCCAGCAGCCCACCGTCGGAGAACACTGAAGCTTTCTTT. Its translation: CASSPPSENTEAFF.

CDR3 loop: CASSQQYEQFF. As DNA, the CDR3 is TGTGCCAGCAGCCAGCAGTACGAGCAGTTCTTC. The J gene is TRBJ2-1, the V gene TRBV28; D not resolved. Germline V gene data show CDR1 as MDHEN and CDR2 as SYDVKM. Trimming removed 6 bases from V and 10 bases from J, with 10 bases in between. The CDR3 covers 11 residues.

The rearrangement joins TRBV7-8 to TRBJ2-6; 7 bases align to TRBD1. V lost 7 bases to trimming and J lost 0 bases; unmatched junction nucleotides: 18. CDR3 size: 20 residues. Looked up from germline, CDR1 is SGHVS and CDR2 is FQNEAQ. CDR3 loop: CASTQMTPGTVHSGANVLTF. The CDR3 DNA follows: TGTGCCAGCACCCAAATGACTCCCGGGACAGTGCACTCTGGGGCCAACGTCCTGACTTTC.

The rearrangement links TRBV6-5 to TRBJ2-7, with D possibly being TRBD1 or TRBD2 (6 bases each). From germline, CDR1 is MNHEY and CDR2 SVGAGI. The V end was cut by 6 bases, the J end by 4 bases, with 13 bases between. The CDR3 has 13 amino acids. The CDR3 reads CASRRIGGYEQYF. In nucleotides, the CDR3 is TGTGCCAGCAGGAGAATAGGGGGGTACGAGCAGTACTTC.

On this clone: Other DNA sequences within the sample encode an identical CDR3. V gene TRBV7-3 combines with J gene TRBJ2-5, with 7 nucleotides matching TRBD2. Germline values: CDR1 SGHTA, CDR2 FQGTGA. Trimming cost V 0 bases and J 0 bases; bases outside gene matches: 1. This CDR3 has 15 residues. CDR3 protein: CASSLTSGYQETQYF. The CDR3 DNA sequence: TGTGCCAGCAGCTTAACTAGCGGGTACCAAGAGACCCAGTACTTC.

The rearrangement links TRBV4-1 to TRBJ2-5; 7 bases are a match to TRBD1. The J call may be in error: the DNA end matches TRBJ2-7 better. Germline CDR1 is MGHRA and CDR2 is YSYEKL. The CDR3 loop spans 14 amino acids. DNA for the CDR3: TGCGCCAGCAGCCAAGATGACAGGGCCTACGAGCAGTACTTC. Its protein product is CASSQDDRAYEQYF.

The chain is built from TRBV4-1 and TRBJ2-7, with TRBD2 identical over 9 bases. Germline assignment: CDR1 MGHRA and CDR2 YSYEKL. This CDR3 region has 16 residues. Losses at the gene ends were 1 base for V and 3 bases for J; bases not matched to a gene: 7. CDR3: CASSQVPSGTVYEQYF. CDR3 coding DNA: TGCGCCAGCAGCCAAGTCCCTAGCGGGACTGTCTACGAGCAGTACTTC.

This chain links TRBV29-1 with TRBJ2-5; the D gene is possibly TRBD2 (6 bases). The germline V and J ends were trimmed by 8 bases and 4 bases, with 14 bases remaining between them. The CDR3 extends over 12 amino acids. Germline lookup yields CDR1 SQVTM and CDR2 ANQGSEA. The CDR3 sequence is CSSKEGAETQYF. The CDR3 nucleotides read TGCAGCTCCAAGGAGGGAGCAGAGACCCAGTACTTC.